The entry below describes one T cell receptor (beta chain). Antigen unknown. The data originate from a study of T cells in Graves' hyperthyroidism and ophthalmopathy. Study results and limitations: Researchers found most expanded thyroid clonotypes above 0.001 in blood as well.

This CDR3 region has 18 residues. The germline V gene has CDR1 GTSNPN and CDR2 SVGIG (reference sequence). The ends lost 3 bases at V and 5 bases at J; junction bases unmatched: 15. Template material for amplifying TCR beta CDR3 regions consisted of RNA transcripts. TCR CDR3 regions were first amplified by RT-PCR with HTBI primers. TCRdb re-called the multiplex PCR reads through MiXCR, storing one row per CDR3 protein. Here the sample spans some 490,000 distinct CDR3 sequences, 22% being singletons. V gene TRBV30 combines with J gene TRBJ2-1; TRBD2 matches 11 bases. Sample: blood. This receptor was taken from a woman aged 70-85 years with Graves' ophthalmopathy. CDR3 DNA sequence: TGTGCCTGGAGCTCGAGGGCCGGGCTAGCGGGAGGACACAATGAGCAGTTCTTC. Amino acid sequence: CAWSSRAGLAGGHNEQFF.